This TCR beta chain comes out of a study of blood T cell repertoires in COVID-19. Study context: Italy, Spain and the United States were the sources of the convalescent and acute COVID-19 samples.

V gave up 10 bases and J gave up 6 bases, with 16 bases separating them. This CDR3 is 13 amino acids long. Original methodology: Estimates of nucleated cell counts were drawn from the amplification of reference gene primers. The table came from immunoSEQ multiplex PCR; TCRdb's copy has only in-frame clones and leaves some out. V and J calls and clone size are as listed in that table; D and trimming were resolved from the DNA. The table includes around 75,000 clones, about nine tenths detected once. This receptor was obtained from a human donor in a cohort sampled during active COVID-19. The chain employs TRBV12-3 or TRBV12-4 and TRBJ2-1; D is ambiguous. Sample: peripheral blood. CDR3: CATLMKSSNEQFF. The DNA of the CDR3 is TGTGCCACCCTGATGAAATCCAGCAATGAGCAGTTCTTC.